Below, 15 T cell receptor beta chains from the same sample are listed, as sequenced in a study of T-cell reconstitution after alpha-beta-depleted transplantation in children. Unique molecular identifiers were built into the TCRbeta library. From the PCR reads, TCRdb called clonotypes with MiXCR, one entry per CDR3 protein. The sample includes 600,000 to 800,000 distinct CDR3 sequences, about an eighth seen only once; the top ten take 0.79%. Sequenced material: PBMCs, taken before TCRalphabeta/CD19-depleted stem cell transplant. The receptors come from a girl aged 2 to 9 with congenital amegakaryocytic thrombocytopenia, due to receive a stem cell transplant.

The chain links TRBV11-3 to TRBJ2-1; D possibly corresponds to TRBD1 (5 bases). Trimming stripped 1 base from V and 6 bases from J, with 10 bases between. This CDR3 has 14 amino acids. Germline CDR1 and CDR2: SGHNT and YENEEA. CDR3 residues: CASSLGVGPNEQFF. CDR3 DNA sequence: TGTGCCAGCAGCTTAGGAGTGGGGCCCAATGAGCAGTTCTTC.

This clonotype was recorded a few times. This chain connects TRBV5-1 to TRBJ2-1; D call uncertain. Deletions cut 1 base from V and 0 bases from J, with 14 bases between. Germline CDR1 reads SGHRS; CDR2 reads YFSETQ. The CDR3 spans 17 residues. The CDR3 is CASSLRVQFSSYNEQFF. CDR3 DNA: TGCGCCAGCAGCTTGAGGGTACAGTTCAGCTCCTACAATGAGCAGTTCTTC. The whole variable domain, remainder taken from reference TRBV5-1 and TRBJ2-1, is KAGVTQTPRYLIKTRGQQVTLSCSPISGHRSVSWYQQTPGQGLQFLFEYFSETQRNKGNFPGRFSGRQFSNSRSEMNVSTLELGDSALYLCASSLRVQFSSYNEQFFGPGTRLTVL.

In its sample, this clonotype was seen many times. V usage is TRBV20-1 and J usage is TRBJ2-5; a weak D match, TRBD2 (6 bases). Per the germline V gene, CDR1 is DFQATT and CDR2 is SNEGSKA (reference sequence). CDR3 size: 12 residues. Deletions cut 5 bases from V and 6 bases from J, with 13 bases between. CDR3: CSAPYGSQTQYF. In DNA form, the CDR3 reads TGCAGTGCTCCTTACGGGAGTCAGACCCAGTACTTC.

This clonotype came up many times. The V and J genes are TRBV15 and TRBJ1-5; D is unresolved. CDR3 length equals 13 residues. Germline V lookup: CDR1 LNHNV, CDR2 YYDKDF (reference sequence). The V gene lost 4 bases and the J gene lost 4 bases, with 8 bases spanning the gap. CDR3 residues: CATSIRMNQPQHF. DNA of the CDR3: TGTGCCACCAGCATTCGAATGAATCAGCCCCAGCATTTT.

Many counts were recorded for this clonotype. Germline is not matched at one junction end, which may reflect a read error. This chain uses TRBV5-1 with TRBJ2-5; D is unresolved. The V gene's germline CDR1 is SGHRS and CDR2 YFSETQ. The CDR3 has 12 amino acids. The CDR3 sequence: CASSLVEETQYF. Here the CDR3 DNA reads TGTGCCAGCAGTTTAGTGGAAGAGACCCAGTACTTC.

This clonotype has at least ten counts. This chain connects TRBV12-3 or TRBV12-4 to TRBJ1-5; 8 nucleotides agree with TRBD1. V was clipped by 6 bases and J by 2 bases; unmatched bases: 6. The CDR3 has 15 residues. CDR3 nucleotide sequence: TGTGCCAGCAGAGGAACGGGACAGGGCAATCAGCCCCAGCATTTT. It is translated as CASRGTGQGNQPQHF.

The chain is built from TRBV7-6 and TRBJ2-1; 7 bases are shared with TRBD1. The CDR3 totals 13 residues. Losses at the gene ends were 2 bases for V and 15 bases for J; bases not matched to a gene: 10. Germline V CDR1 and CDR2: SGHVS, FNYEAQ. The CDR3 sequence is CASSLRFGQGVFF. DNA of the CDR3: TGTGCCAGCAGCTTACGTTTCGGGCAGGGGGTGTTCTTC.

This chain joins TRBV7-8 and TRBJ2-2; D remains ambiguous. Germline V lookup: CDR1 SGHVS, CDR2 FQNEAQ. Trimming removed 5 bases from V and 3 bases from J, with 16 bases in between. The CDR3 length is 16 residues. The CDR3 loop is CASSRTTVRDTGELFF. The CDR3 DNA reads TGTGCCAGCAGCCGAACGACGGTTAGGGACACCGGGGAGCTGTTTTTT.

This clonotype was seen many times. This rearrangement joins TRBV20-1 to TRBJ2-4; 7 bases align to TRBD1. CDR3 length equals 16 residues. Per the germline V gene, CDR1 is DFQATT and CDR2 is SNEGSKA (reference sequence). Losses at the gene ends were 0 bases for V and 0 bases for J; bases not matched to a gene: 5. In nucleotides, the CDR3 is TGCAGTGCTAGAGATCTCGGGACAGCAGCCAAAAACATTCAGTACTTC. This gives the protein CSARDLGTAAKNIQYF.

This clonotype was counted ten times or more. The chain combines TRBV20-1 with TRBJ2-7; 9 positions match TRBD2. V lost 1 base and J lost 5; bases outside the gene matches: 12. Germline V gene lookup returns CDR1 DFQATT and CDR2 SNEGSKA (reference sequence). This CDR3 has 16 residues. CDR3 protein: CSARADSGRSGNEQYF. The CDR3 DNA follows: TGCAGTGCTAGAGCTGATAGCGGGAGATCAGGTAACGAGCAGTACTTC.

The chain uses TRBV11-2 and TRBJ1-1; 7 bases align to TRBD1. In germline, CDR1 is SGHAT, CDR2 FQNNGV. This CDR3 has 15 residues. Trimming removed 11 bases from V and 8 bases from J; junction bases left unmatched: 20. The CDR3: CAVRQGNSPANEAFF. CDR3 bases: TGTGCCGTCCGACAGGGAAATTCTCCGGCGAACGAAGCTTTCTTT. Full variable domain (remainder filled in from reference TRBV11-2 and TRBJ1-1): EAGVAQSPRYKIIEKRQSVAFWCNPISGHATLYWYQQILGQGPKLLIQFQNNGVVDDSQLPKDRFSAERLKGVDSTLKIQPAKLEDSAVYLCAVRQGNSPANEAFFGQGTRLTVV.

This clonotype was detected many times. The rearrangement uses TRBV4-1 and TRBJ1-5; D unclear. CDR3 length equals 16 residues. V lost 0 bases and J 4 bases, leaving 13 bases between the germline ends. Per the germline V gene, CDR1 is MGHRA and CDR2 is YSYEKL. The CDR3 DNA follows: TGCGCCAGCAGCCAAGATTACACTCCGATTAATCAGCCCCAGCATTTT. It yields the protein CASSQDYTPINQPQHF.

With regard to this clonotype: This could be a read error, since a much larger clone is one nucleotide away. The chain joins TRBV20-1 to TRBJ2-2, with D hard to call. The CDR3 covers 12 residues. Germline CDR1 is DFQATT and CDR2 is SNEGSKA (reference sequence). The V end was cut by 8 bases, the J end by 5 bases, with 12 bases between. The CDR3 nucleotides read TGCAGTCCCAAGCCCCGAACCGGGGAGCTGTTTTTT. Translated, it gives CSPKPRTGELFF.

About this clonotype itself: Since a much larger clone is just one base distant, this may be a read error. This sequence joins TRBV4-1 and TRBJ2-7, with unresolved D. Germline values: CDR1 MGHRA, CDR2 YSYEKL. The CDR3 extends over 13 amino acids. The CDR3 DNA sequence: TGCGCCAGCAGCCAGATCCTAGTGGCGACCCTTACCTTC. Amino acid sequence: CASSQILVATLTF.

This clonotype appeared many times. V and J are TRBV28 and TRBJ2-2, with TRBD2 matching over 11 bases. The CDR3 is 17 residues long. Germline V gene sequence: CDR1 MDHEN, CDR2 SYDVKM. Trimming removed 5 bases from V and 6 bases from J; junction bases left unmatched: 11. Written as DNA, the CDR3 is TGTGCCAGCAGTCAAACAACTAGCGGGAGATCTTCCGGGGAGCTGTTTTTT. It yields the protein CASSQTTSGRSSGELFF.